This section outlines one T cell receptor beta chain sequence together with its context. TCRdb's table, derived via immunoSEQ multiplex PCR, lists solely in-frame clones and lacks some. The table shows under 200,000 clones, with more than 75% occurring only once. Germline V gives CDR1 SGHNT, CDR2 YYREEE (reference sequence). CDR3 size: 13 residues. V lost 1 base and J lost 6, with 11 bases in between. This record comes from a study of blood T cell repertoires in COVID-19. On the study more broadly: Both acute and convalescent COVID-19 samples were obtained from the United States, Italy and Spain. T cells, B-cell-depleted T cells, or PBMCs supplied cDNA or gDNA.

Sequences were obtained from peripheral blood. This TCR came from a man in his forties with active or convalescent COVID-19. This chain links TRBV5-4 with TRBJ2-7; D gene uncertain. Here the CDR3 DNA reads TGTGCCAGCAGCTTGCTTTCCGGTGTCGAGCAGTACTTC. The encoded protein is CASSLLSGVEQYF.